This TCR beta chain emerged from a study of blood T cell repertoires in COVID-19 (dated by TCRdb to 2019 to 2021). With respect to the entire study: Collaborator samples came from the United States, Italy and Spain and covered acute and convalescent phases of COVID-19. The material from the prospective study consisted of cDNA or gDNA derived from T cells, B-cell-depleted T cells, or PBMCs. Deeply sampled blood TCRbeta repertoires from subjects exposed to, actively infected with, or recovered from COVID-19 were included in the dataset. A freely available public database, intended as a resource for researchers studying the immune response to SARS-CoV-2, is where the repertoires were released. The samples were drawn from two sources: the first 160 participants of the ongoing ImmuneRACE study, and 1,200 or so subjects contributed by 6 global collaborators. A de-identified subject ID, COVID-19 status, age in years and sex were almost always included in the sample metadata. Where HLA class I and class II types were available, the types were taken from metadata supplied by the sample provider, not from assay-based typing.

Collaborating institutions collected whole blood in K2EDTA tubes following their own protocols. For TCRbeta analysis, collaborator samples were shipped as frozen whole blood, as isolated PBMCs, or as DNA extracted from either sample type. TCRbeta CDR3 regions were amplified from genomic DNA by means of the immunoSEQ Assay, a bias-controlled multiplex PCR. The paper's data handling went like this. Within the assay, amplification of reference gene primers was used to estimate how many nucleated cells each sample contained. To quantify the absolute abundance of each unique TCRbeta CDR3 rearrangement, sequence reads were collapsed and filtered. Productive Simpson clonality was computed per sample as the square root of Simpson's diversity index over productive rearrangements. The clones in this table, taken by TCRdb from immuneACCESS, are in-frame only. Not every clone is retained; where verified, under half of the shortfall comes from an unresolved V gene, and the cause of the rest is unknown. V and J calls and clone size are as listed in that table; D and trimming were resolved from the DNA. This sample is represented by around 140,000 clones; about 91% of them were singletons. The ten most abundant clones make up 25% to 30% of the sample.

General findings and caveats noted by the study authors: Clinical and demographic metadata were provided uncurated, with the amount varying by source and participant.

With regard to this clone: Its antigen has not been determined. Per-base qualities were not stored, and no clone one base away is much larger.

From the germline V gene, CDR1 is MNHEY and CDR2 is SVGAGI. Trimming costs V 6 bases and J 4 bases, and their ends lie 18 bases apart. The CDR3, from cysteine to phenylalanine, totals 15 residues. CDR3 DNA only is kept here, 45 bases in frame from base 1. The V and J segments used are TRBV6-5 and TRBJ1-2; no D segment can be confidently identified. The TCR comes from a human donor in a cohort sampled during active COVID-19. The specimen sequenced was peripheral blood. CDR3 loop: CASSRQDGGGYGYTF. The nucleotides are TGTGCCAGCAGCCGCCAAGATGGAGGAGGCTATGGCTACACCTTC.